This T cell receptor (beta chain) was captured by sequencing in a study of blood T cell repertoires in COVID-19 (dated by TCRdb to 2020 to 2021). About the study as a whole: Samples from collaborators originated in the United States, Italy and Spain and spanned both the acute and convalescent phases of COVID-19. The prospective study material was composed of cDNA or gDNA derived from T cells, B-cell-depleted T cells, or PBMCs. The dataset comprised deeply sampled blood TCRbeta repertoires from subjects exposed to, actively infected with, or recovered from COVID-19. The repertoires were released in a freely available public database intended as a resource for research on the immune response to SARS-CoV-2. Samples came from the ongoing ImmuneRACE study (first 160 participants) plus 1,254 subjects from 6 global collaborators. Sample metadata almost always included a de-identified subject ID, COVID-19 status, age in years and sex. Where available, HLA class I and class II types were taken from metadata supplied by the sample provider and were not determined by assay-based typing. The full study reports these points: The amount of clinical and demographic metadata varied by source and participant and was provided uncurated.

As regards this clone: Its binding antigen is unknown. Base-call qualities are not available, and no considerably larger clone is one nucleotide away.

TCRbeta CDR3 regions were amplified from genomic DNA using the immunoSEQ Assay, a bias-controlled multiplex PCR. Per the original workflow: The number of nucleated cells in each sample was estimated from the amplification of reference gene primers within the assay. To quantify the absolute abundance of each unique TCRbeta CDR3 rearrangement, sequence reads were collapsed and filtered. Productive Simpson clonality was computed per sample as the square root of Simpson's diversity index over productive rearrangements. TCRdb's version of the immuneACCESS table is confined to in-frame rearrangements and falls short of the full clone set. An unresolved V gene accounts for under half of the shortfall where checked; the remainder is of unknown origin. V and J calls and clone size follow that table, whereas D and trimming were derived from the DNA. For this sample the table gives 140,000 to 150,000 clones, of which just under 85% were detected only once. The top ten constitute around 6.5% of the sample.

Participants in the prospective study were enrolled through a virtual design, were aged about 18 to 89 years, and lived in about two dozen United States geographic areas. Cohort assignment in the prospective study relied on participant-reported clinical history from a screening survey and a study questionnaire. ImmuneRACE Cohort 3 recovered participants were defined by two consecutive negative NP/OP PCR tests, healthcare professional clearance, or symptom resolution. In the prospective study, mobile phlebotomists collected whole blood, serum and a nasopharyngeal or oropharyngeal swab from each participant. Participants in the prospective study had the option to provide additional blood draws and questionnaires over an approximately 2-month period. Prospective study blood samples were shipped either frozen or at room temperature before DNA extraction. Sequencing was carried out using PBMCs or T cells enriched from blood (not recorded which). The TCR was taken from a woman between 40 and 55 years old who had recovered from COVID-19.

The DNA is TGTGCCAGCAGTGAGCTCAGGGGCGATGGAGGGAACACCGGGGAGCTGTTTTTT. Translation gives CASSELRGDGGNTGELFF. The chain is assembled from TRBV6-1 and TRBJ2-2; a weak D assignment points to TRBD1 (6 bases agree). The CDR3 sequence holds 18 residues, the cysteine and phenylalanine included. The read is trimmed to its CDR3 DNA, 54 bases read in frame from base 1. The germline V gene supplies CDR1 MNHNS and CDR2 SASEGT. Relative to germline, V is 3 bases shorter and J is 1 base shorter, with 18 bases between their ends.